These 13 T cell receptor beta chains were all obtained from the same sample, sequenced in a study of early T cells in non-severe SARS-CoV-2 infection. Via MiXCR, TCRdb re-called the 5' RACE reads, giving one row per CDR3 protein. The sample comprises 20,000 to 30,000 distinct CDR3 sequences, 4.5% to 7% of which are singletons, and 2% to 3% rests with the top ten. Sequencing was done on a sample of whole blood. Receptors were obtained from an adult who was a healthcare worker with PCR-confirmed SARS-CoV-2 infection or an uninfected control (not recorded which).

This clonotype occurred many times. The rearrangement uses TRBV28 and TRBJ2-6, with D unresolved. Trimming took 2 bases from V and 4 from J, leaving 12 bases between them. Germline V CDR1 and CDR2: MDHEN, SYDVKM. The CDR3 has 16 residues. The CDR3 nucleotides read TGTGCCAGCAGTTTAACTTTGGCCCCCGGGGCCAACGTCCTGACTTTC. Translating it yields CASSLTLAPGANVLTF.

This clonotype occurred a few times. The rearrangement joins TRBV6-1 to TRBJ2-1, with D possibly matching TRBD2 (6 bases). Trimming cost V 0 bases and J 0 bases, with 12 bases left between them. This CDR3 has 17 residues. From germline, CDR1 is MNHNS and CDR2 SASEGT. In nucleotides, the CDR3 is TGTGCCAGCAGTGAAGCTAGTCGGGGGAGCTCCTACAATGAGCAGTTCTTC. It yields the protein CASSEASRGSSYNEQFF.

V gene TRBV20-1 combines with J gene TRBJ2-7, with no clear D. Germline CDR1 DFQATT, CDR2 SNEGSKA (reference sequence). CDR3 length equals 12 residues. V dropped 1 base and J dropped 5 bases, with 9 bases sitting between them. The CDR3 here is CSARVERHEQYF. The CDR3 DNA reads as TGCAGTGCTAGAGTGGAGAGGCACGAGCAGTACTTC.

This clonotype occurred many times. The rearrangement links TRBV28 to TRBJ1-1; D gene ambiguous. V dropped 2 bases and J dropped 0 bases, with 7 bases sitting between them. From germline, CDR1 is MDHEN and CDR2 SYDVKM. CDR3 length equals 14 residues. CDR3 loop: CASSLETMNTEAFF. The CDR3 DNA reads as TGTGCCAGCAGTTTAGAGACAATGAACACTGAAGCTTTCTTT.

This clonotype was found many times. The genes are TRBV7-9 and TRBJ1-4; 10 positions agree with TRBD1. The trim removed 4 bases at V and 5 bases at J, leaving 1 base unmatched. Germline CDR1 SEHNR, CDR2 FQNEAQ (reference sequence). The CDR3 covers 14 residues. The CDR3 sequence is CASSSGQGNEKLFF. The CDR3 DNA is TGTGCCAGCAGCTCGGGACAGGGGAATGAAAAACTGTTTTTT.

The rearrangement uses TRBV20-1 and TRBJ2-5, with TRBD1 matching over 9 bases. V was clipped by 5 bases and J by 5 bases; unmatched bases: 12. The CDR3 spans 15 residues. CDR1 is DFQATT, CDR2 SNEGSKA, per germline (reference sequence). The CDR3 DNA reads as TGCAGTGCTGTGACCGGGACAGGGTTCTCGGAGACCCAGTACTTC. Encoded protein: CSAVTGTGFSETQYF.

This clonotype was observed many times. This chain links TRBV2 with TRBJ2-7; the match to TRBD1 covers 7 bases. CDR1 is SNHLY, CDR2 FYNNEI, per germline. The CDR3 is made up of 15 amino acids. Unmatched junction bases numbered 16, after V lost 8 bases and J lost 6 bases. The CDR3 DNA follows: TGTGCCAGCCCTGATCCCACAGGGGTGGACGGCGAGCAGTACTTC. Protein product: CASPDPTGVDGEQYF. Using reference TRBV2 and TRBJ2-7 for the parts outside the CDR3, the full variable domain is EPEVTQTPSHQVTQMGQEVILRCVPISNHLYFYWYRQILGQKVEFLVSFYNNEISEKSEIFDDQFSVERPDGSNFTLKIRSTKLEDSAMYFCASPDPTGVDGEQYFGPGTRLTVT.

This clonotype was detected many times. V usage is TRBV4-2 and J usage is TRBJ2-3; D remains unclear. The CDR3 contains 16 residues. With 4 bases removed from V and 2 bases from J, the gap between germline ends came to 16 bases. Germline values: CDR1 LGHNA, CDR2 YNFKEQ. As DNA, the CDR3 is TGTGCCAGCAGCCTCATAGGCGACGGCTACACAGATACGCAGTATTTT. This codes for CASSLIGDGYTDTQYF.

This clonotype was seen ten or more times. The rearrangement joins TRBV6-5 to TRBJ2-3; tentative D call: TRBD2 (5 bases). CDR3 size: 13 residues. Between the trimmed V and J ends, which lost 6 bases and 6 bases, there was a span of 13 bases. Germline V CDR1 and CDR2: MNHEY, SVGAGI. The CDR3 coding sequence is TGTGCCAGCAGACTACTAGGTGAGGATACGCAGTATTTT. Its translation: CASRLLGEDTQYF.

This clonotype was observed a handful of times. V is TRBV2 and J is TRBJ1-2; the match to TRBD1 covers 7 bases. This CDR3 is 13 amino acids long. Germline V gene data show CDR1 as SNHLY and CDR2 as FYNNEI. V trimming: 7 bases; J trimming: 2 bases; junction bases outside the gene matches: 4. CDR3: CASTLQGNYGYTF. The CDR3 DNA sequence: TGTGCCAGCACACTACAGGGGAACTATGGCTACACCTTC.

The sample holds a few counts of this clonotype. V usage is TRBV27 and J usage is TRBJ2-2; D may be TRBD2 (6 bases). Per germline, CDR1 MNHEY and CDR2 SMNVEV (reference sequence). The CDR3 is 15 residues long. The ends were cut back, 4 bases at V and 7 bases at J, with 16 bases in the middle. The CDR3 protein is CASSSSKGLSGELFF. The CDR3 nucleotides are TGTGCCAGCAGTTCCTCCAAGGGACTTAGCGGGGAGCTGTTTTTT.

This clonotype showed up many times. The V and J genes are TRBV20-1 and TRBJ1-6; D unclear. The CDR3 is 17 residues long. CDR1 is DFQATT and CDR2 is SNEGSKA in the germline V gene (reference sequence). The germline V and J ends were trimmed by 3 bases and 6 bases, with 21 bases remaining between them. CDR3 sequence reads: CSARAPGGVGSNSPLHF. CDR3 nucleotide sequence: TGCAGTGCTAGGGCCCCAGGTGGCGTGGGGTCTAATTCACCCCTCCACTTT.

The V call is TRBV5-4, the J call TRBJ2-7; D may match TRBD1 or TRBD2 (6 bases each). V was trimmed by 0 bases and J by 2 bases, leaving 9 bases between them. Germline CDR1 SGHNT, CDR2 YYREEE (reference sequence). This CDR3 is 14 amino acids long. The CDR3 DNA reads TGTGCCAGCAGCTTGGGGGGGGCCCCCTACGAGCAGTACTTC. Amino acid sequence: CASSLGGAPYEQYF.